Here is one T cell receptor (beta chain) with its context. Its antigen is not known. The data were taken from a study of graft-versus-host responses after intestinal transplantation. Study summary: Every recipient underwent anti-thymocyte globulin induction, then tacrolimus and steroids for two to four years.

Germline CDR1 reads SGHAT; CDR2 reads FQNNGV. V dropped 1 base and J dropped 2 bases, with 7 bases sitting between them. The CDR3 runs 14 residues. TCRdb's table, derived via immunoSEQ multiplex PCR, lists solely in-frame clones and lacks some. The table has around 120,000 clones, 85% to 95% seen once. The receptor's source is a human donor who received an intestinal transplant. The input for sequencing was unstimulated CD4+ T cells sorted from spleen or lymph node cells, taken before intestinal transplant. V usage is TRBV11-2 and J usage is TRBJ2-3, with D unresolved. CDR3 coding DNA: TGTGCCAGCAGCTTAGGGGTCTTCACAGATACGCAGTATTTT. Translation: CASSLGVFTDTQYF.